Described below is a single T cell receptor beta chain sequence and its context. Its specificity is unknown. This specimen comes from a study of T cell responses to AZD1222 COVID-19 vaccine. Study observations and caveats: Repertoire collection took place solely once the T cell response had peaked.

TCRdb's table, derived via immunoSEQ multiplex PCR, lists solely in-frame clones and lacks some. In the table there are more than 150,000 clones, over 80% of which are singletons. Sample: peripheral blood, taken 28 days after the second AZD1222 dose. This receptor was taken from an adult who received the AZD1222 COVID-19 vaccine.

The CDR3 loop is CASIREVGTPDEQYF. In nucleotides, the CDR3 is TGTGCCAGCATACGGGAGGTAGGGACACCAGATGAGCAGTACTTC. V and J are TRBV21-1 and TRBJ2-7; the table assigns TRBD2, which was not confirmed against the DNA. TRBV21-1 is marked as a pseudogene. The CDR3 has 15 amino acids.